This T cell receptor (beta chain) is from a study of low-dose radiotherapy and immunotherapy resistance in tumors. TRAV and TRBV primers primed cDNA for both TCRalpha and TCRbeta. TCRs underwent 20 PCR cycles of amplification with a constant-region primer and V-primer adapter. TCRdb recomputed calls from the reads with MiXCR, one row per CDR3 protein. The sample lists about 64,000 distinct CDR3 sequences; around a quarter were seen once. Time point: before trial treatment. The sequenced sample was PBMCs, obtained before treatment. The sequence derives from a male donor with rectosigmoid adenocarcinoma.

The CDR3 DNA follows: TGTGCCAGCAGTTCCCAAATGACGGAGACCGGGGAGCTGTTTTTT. Amino acids: CASSSQMTETGELFF. The chain recombines TRBV12-3 or TRBV12-4 with TRBJ2-2; no clear D gene. CDR3 length: 15 amino acids. V dropped 4 bases and J dropped 5 bases, with 14 bases sitting between them.